This entry lists 9 T cell receptor beta chains sequenced from one sample in a study of blood T cell repertoires in COVID-19. Sequenced by immunoSEQ multiplex PCR; TCRdb stores in-frame clones only, minus some. The sample records 200,000 or so clones, roughly 90% being singletons. The specimen sequenced was peripheral blood. The origin of the receptors is a man aged 35-49 years with active or convalescent COVID-19.

V gene TRBV7-8 combines with J gene TRBJ2-3, with D unclear. V lost 5 bases to trimming and J lost 6 bases, with 15 bases between them. CDR1 and CDR2 (germline): SGHVS, FQNEAQ. The length of the CDR3 is 14 residues. This chain's CDR3 is CASSPHRDMDTQYF. CDR3 in DNA: TGTGCCAGCAGCCCGCATCGAGACATGGATACGCAGTATTTT.

This clone was seen a single time. The gene calls are TRBV7-2 and TRBJ1-2, with D possibly being TRBD1 (5 bases). Germline loops: CDR1 SGHTA, CDR2 FQGNSA. Trimming took off 7 bases at V and 8 bases at J, with 14 bases between the two ends. The CDR3 loop spans 12 amino acids. The DNA of the CDR3 is TGTGCCAGCAACAATCGGGAGGGGGGCTACACCTTC. It yields the protein CASNNREGGYTF.

This clone was counted between two and nine times. The chain uses TRBV6-4 and TRBJ2-3, with TRBD2 matching 7 bases. With V trimmed by 0 bases and J by 2 bases, 2 bases remained unmatched. This CDR3 contains 15 residues. Germline V gives CDR1 MRHNA, CDR2 SNTAGT. CDR3 DNA: TGTGCCAGCAGTGACTCAGGGACTAACACAGATACGCAGTATTTT. Protein: CASSDSGTNTDTQYF.

The chain links TRBV14 to TRBJ1-1; D not resolved. Deletions cut 2 bases from V and 5 bases from J, with 15 bases between. From germline, CDR1 is SGHDN and CDR2 FVKESK. This CDR3 comprises 15 residues. The CDR3 here is CASSQMTGIGTEAFF. DNA of the CDR3: TGTGCCAGCAGCCAAATGACGGGTATTGGAACTGAAGCTTTCTTT. Looking up the rest from reference TRBV14 and TRBJ1-1 gives the full variable domain: EAGVTQFPSHSVIEKGQTVTLRCDPISGHDNLYWYRRVMGKEIKFLLHFVKESKQDESGMPNNRFLAERTGGTYSTLKVQPAELEDSGVYFCASSQMTGIGTEAFFGQGTRLTVV.

Here the CDR3 reads CASSLGSHEQYF. CDR3 sequence (DNA): TGCGCCAGCAGCTTGGGGAGCCACGAGCAGTACTTC. The chain links TRBV5-1 to TRBJ2-7, with D unclear. The V end was cut by 0 bases, the J end by 5 bases, with 6 bases between. The germline CDR1 and CDR2 sequences are SGHRS and YFSETQ. This CDR3 is 12 amino acids long.

The rearrangement joins TRBV9 to TRBJ1-1, with TRBD1 matching over 7 bases. Trimming removed 3 bases from V and 3 bases from J; junction bases left unmatched: 5. Germline CDR1 and CDR2: SGDLS and YYNGEE. The CDR3 has 14 residues. CDR3 in amino acids: CASSAAGGYTEAFF. Here the CDR3 DNA reads TGTGCCAGCAGCGCTGCAGGGGGATACACTGAAGCTTTCTTT.

This clone occurred once. The chain links TRBV28 to TRBJ1-2; 7 nucleotides match TRBD1. There are 14 residues in the CDR3. The germline CDR1 and CDR2 sequences are MDHEN and SYDVKM. V was pared by 8 bases and J by 5 bases, with 11 bases of the junction left unmatched. The CDR3: CASGQPGQSYGYTF. The CDR3 region has the DNA TGTGCCAGCGGACAACCGGGACAGTCATATGGCTACACCTTC.

This clone was seen just once. The genes are TRBV10-1 and TRBJ2-6; D is unclear. V lost 2 bases and J 1 base, leaving 3 bases between the germline ends. The length of the CDR3 is 14 residues. The germline CDR1 and CDR2 sequences are WNHNN and SYGVQD (reference sequence). CDR3 sequence reads: CASSEESGANVLTF. In DNA form, the CDR3 reads TGCGCCAGCAGTGAGGAGTCTGGGGCCAACGTCCTGACTTTC.

V gene TRBV5-5 combines with J gene TRBJ1-2; weak D call: TRBD1 (5 bases). Trimming took 4 bases from V and 3 from J, leaving 13 bases between them. Germline V gene sequence: CDR1 SGHKS, CDR2 YYEKEE (reference sequence). CDR3 length equals 14 residues. CDR3 coding DNA: TGTGCCAGCAGCCTTCAGGGATGGGACTATGGCTACACCTTC. Its translation: CASSLQGWDYGYTF.